One and the same sample provided the 12 T cell receptor beta chains below, sequenced in a study of shared clonotypes between healthy human individuals. Profiling relied on immunoSEQ multiplex PCR, and the TCRdb table lists in-frame clones only, not all of them. Of millions of clones in the sample, around nine tenths were seen once. Sequences were obtained from naive CD4+ T cells sorted from blood. Subset here: CD45RA+ positively selected. Receptors were obtained from a man between 18 and 29 years old in good health.

The count of this clone is one. This chain uses TRBV6-5 with TRBJ2-7; 12 nucleotides agree with TRBD1. The CDR3 runs 12 residues. The J segment lost 9 bases and the V segment lost 7 bases, leaving 4 bases of the junction unmatched. Germline V lookup: CDR1 MNHEY, CDR2 SVGAGI. The CDR3: CASKGQGAMQYF. The CDR3 nucleotides are TGTGCCAGCAAGGGACAGGGGGCGATGCAGTACTTC.

Regarding this clone: Distinct nucleotide sequences in the sample also encode this CDR3. This chain connects TRBV2 to TRBJ1-2; D possibly corresponds to TRBD1 (5 bases). Between the trimmed V and J ends, which lost 4 bases and 0 bases, there was a span of 9 bases. Germline V CDR1 and CDR2: SNHLY, FYNNEI. This CDR3 contains 14 residues. CDR3 sequence: CASSVQGSNYGYTF. CDR3 DNA sequence: TGTGCCAGCAGTGTTCAGGGATCTAACTATGGCTACACCTTC.

The chain has TRBV28 and TRBJ2-7; D may be TRBD1 (5 bases). Germline V gene lookup returns CDR1 MDHEN and CDR2 SYDVKM. This CDR3 comprises 13 residues. V was trimmed by 1 base and J by 5 bases, leaving 9 bases between them. CDR3 sequence (DNA): TGTGCCAGCAGTTTATCTTCAGGGAACGAGCAGTACTTC. Protein product: CASSLSSGNEQYF.

The chain joins TRBV15 to TRBJ1-3; TRBD1 matches 8 bases. The V and J ends lost 3 bases and 4 bases, in that order; junction bases with no gene match: 5. The CDR3 runs 15 residues. In germline, CDR1 is LNHNV, CDR2 YYDKDF (reference sequence). CDR3 nucleotide sequence: TGTGCCACCAGCAGCCGAGGGACAGGAGGAAACACCATATATTTT. Its translation: CATSSRGTGGNTIYF.

The chain recombines TRBV5-1 with TRBJ2-1, with TRBD1 identical over 8 bases. CDR3 length: 18 amino acids. V lost 3 bases to trimming and J lost 5 bases; unmatched junction nucleotides: 16. Germline-derived CDR1 and CDR2 are SGHRS and YFSETQ. CDR3 sequence reads: CASSSSFAGGERNNEQFF. As DNA, the CDR3 is TGCGCCAGCAGCTCATCATTCGCAGGGGGCGAGAGGAACAATGAGCAGTTCTTC.

V and J are TRBV5-6 and TRBJ1-4, with TRBD1 as a possible D gene (6 bases). CDR3 size: 15 residues. Germline loops: CDR1 SGHDT, CDR2 YYEEEE. Trimming shortened V by 4 bases and J by 9 bases, and 19 bases separated the two germline ends. The CDR3 region is CASSLEPGHSQKLFF. Here the CDR3 DNA reads TGTGCCAGCAGCCTGGAGCCGGGACATTCGCAAAAACTGTTTTTT.

This clone was recorded only once. The gene calls are TRBV21-1 and TRBJ2-4; the listed D gene, TRBD1, was not tested against the DNA. TRBV21-1 corresponds to a pseudogene. The CDR3 spans 20 residues. The CDR3 sequence: CASSKAVGGSRELAKNIQYF. CDR3 bases: TGTGCCAGCAGCAAAGCGGTTGGGGGCAGCCGGGAACTAGCCAAAAACATTCAGTACTTC.

The CDR3 sequence: CASSETKDNTGANVLTF. The CDR3, as DNA: TGTGCCAGCAGTGAAACAAAGGACAACACTGGGGCCAACGTCCTGACTTTC. The rearrangement joins TRBV6-1 to TRBJ2-6; TRBD1 might be the D (5 bases). The V gene lost 2 bases and the J gene lost 2 bases, with 13 bases spanning the gap. Germline CDR1 MNHNS, CDR2 SASEGT. The CDR3 length is 17 residues.

This clone was recorded only once. The chain employs TRBV5-1 and TRBJ2-5, with TRBD2 as a possible D gene (6 bases). The CDR3 runs 15 residues. The germline V gene has CDR1 SGHRS and CDR2 YFSETQ. With 5 bases removed from V and 4 bases from J, the gap between germline ends came to 18 bases. In DNA, the CDR3 is TGCGCCAGCAGGACCGACGGGCCCGGGGGAGAGACCCAGTACTTC. This codes for CASRTDGPGGETQYF.

The J gene is TRBJ2-7, the V gene TRBV18; 13 positions match TRBD2. Germline V gene lookup returns CDR1 KGHSH and CDR2 LQKENI. This CDR3 has 16 residues. Trimming took 4 bases from V and 5 from J; bases not matched to a gene: 8. DNA of the CDR3: TGTGCCAGCTCACGCACCGGACTAGCGGGAGTACACGAGCAGTACTTC. Amino acid sequence: CASSRTGLAGVHEQYF. The full variable domain, with the rest looked up from reference TRBV18 and TRBJ2-7, is NAGVMQNPRHLVRRRGQEARLRCSPMKGHSHVYWYRQLPEEGLKFMVYLQKENIIDESGMPKERFSAEFPKEGPSILRIQQVVRGDSAAYFCASSRTGLAGVHEQYFGPGTRLTVT.

The chain links TRBV11-3 to TRBJ2-2; TRBD1 agrees at 8 bases. In germline, CDR1 is SGHNT, CDR2 YENEEA. The J segment lost 7 bases and the V segment lost 5 bases, leaving 9 bases of the junction unmatched. This CDR3 comprises 15 residues. CDR3 sequence (DNA): TGTGCCAGCAGCCGGGACAGGCTGGCGGGCGGGGAGCTGTTTTTT. This sequence encodes CASSRDRLAGGELFF.

The chain carries TRBV5-4 and TRBJ1-2; no clear D gene. The CDR3 length is 13 residues. V was shortened by 2 bases and J by 6 bases, with 11 bases between the two germline ends. CDR1 is SGHNT, CDR2 YYREEE, per germline (reference sequence). The CDR3 nucleotides are TGTGCCAGCAGCTTACCGCTGACTGATGGCTACACCTTC. Translating gives CASSLPLTDGYTF.